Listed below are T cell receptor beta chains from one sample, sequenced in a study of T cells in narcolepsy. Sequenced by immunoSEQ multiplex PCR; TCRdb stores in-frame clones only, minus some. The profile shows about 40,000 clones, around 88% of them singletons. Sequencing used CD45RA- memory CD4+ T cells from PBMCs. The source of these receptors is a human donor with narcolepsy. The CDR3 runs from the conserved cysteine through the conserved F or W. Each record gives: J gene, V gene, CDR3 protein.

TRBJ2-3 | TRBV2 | CASSARLSTTDTQYF
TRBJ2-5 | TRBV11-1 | CASSPWPSETQYF
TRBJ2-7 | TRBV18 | CASSPAGGSYEQYF
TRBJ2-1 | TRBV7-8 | CASSLGVGEQFF
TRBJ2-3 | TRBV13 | CASSLAGGPATQYF
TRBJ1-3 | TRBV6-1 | CASSVRVENTIYF
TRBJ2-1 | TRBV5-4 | CASSLKSSSGGYNEQFF
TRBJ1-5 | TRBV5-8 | CASSLNRHGSSNQPQHF
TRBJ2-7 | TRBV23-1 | CASSQSGKNSKNSYEQYF
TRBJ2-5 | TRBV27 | CASSLWNIGQLKETQYF
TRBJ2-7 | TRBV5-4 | CASSLFGGSSYEQYF
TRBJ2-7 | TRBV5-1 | CASSLEGGLLGEQYF
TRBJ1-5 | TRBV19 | CASSMGALGQQPQHF
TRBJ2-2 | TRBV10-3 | CAISESGVTGELFF
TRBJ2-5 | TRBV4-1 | CASSPLAGGLGETQYF
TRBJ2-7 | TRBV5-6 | CASSLADRVAHEQYF
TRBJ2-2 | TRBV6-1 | CASRGRAGELFF
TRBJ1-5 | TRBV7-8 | CASSFYSSNQPQHF
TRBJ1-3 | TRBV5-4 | CASSLQGSGNTIYF
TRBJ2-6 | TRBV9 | CASSALARAGGANVLTF
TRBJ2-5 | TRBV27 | CASSPLAVQETQYF
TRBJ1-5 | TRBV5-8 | CASSLWDQPQHF
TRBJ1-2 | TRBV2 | CASSEVRGGGYTF
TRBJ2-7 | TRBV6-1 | CASSEEHWDSSYEQYF
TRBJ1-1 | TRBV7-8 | CASSLARRGVLNTEAFF
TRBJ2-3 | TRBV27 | CASSVTSGSKDTQYF